A selection of T cell receptor beta chains follows, all from one sample in a study of OX40 agonist ivuxolimab in advanced cancers. Data came from immunoSEQ multiplex PCR; TCRdb stores just in-frame clones and leaves some out. This sample has 55,000 to 85,000 clones, with about four fifths found just once. Material: CD4+ or CD8+ T cells sorted from blood, obtained in a trial of the OX40 agonist ivuxolimab. All receptors come from an adult with an advanced solid tumor such as melanoma, head and neck, liver or kidney cancer. Both conserved end residues are part of each CDR3.

V gene,CDR3 protein
TRBV5-1,CASSLYPGANDEAFF
TRBV6-6,CASSRLADQETQYF
TRBV5-6,CASSSQGGNQPQHF
TRBV5-8,CASSFQAWAQFF
TRBV5-6,CASSLGPRSNQPQHF
TRBV10-1,CASSPSASTDTQYF
TRBV5-6,CASSSAPPFLYGYTF
TRBV11-2,CASSLDGQYTEAFF
TRBV10-3,CAISDPKGELFF
TRBV11-1,CASSSHSGANVLTF
TRBV5-5,CASSLGQGAVRGEAFF
TRBV6-1,CASSGSAYEQYF
TRBV30,CAWSVSRVTAFSYNSPLHF
TRBV6-6,CASTPSGGETDTQYF
TRBV11-2,CASSLGQGDIQYF
TRBV28,CASSLAQDVSQPQHF
TRBV6-1,CASSQTGGAYGYTF
TRBV2,CASSGLLQGRAEAFF
TRBV29-1,CSVVFSDTQYF
TRBV5-1,CASSLVSGANNNSPLHF
TRBV5-1,CASSLAPGANQETQYF
TRBV11-2,CASSLDWGSGGEQYF
TRBV7-9,CASSSEDRVVGYTF
TRBV7-2,CASSVSGGTSYEQYF
TRBV5-5,CASSLSGGIQETQYF
TRBV5-4,CASSADSFTGELFF
TRBV4-3,CASSPGPLETQYF
TRBV5-8,CASSFRVSSNYGYTF
TRBV16,CASSPGAFF
TRBV6-1,CASTPDRVGYEQYF
TRBV6-5,CASSYQSAQNTEAFF
TRBV9,CASSEGRRNTEAFF
TRBV18,CASSPNRKPDQPQHF